This TCR beta chain was sequenced in a study of T cell therapy after organ transplantation. The wider study: Two of the ten patients were classed as nonresponders. General study results and limits: In nonresponders, large pretherapy expansions changed minimally after therapy. In nonresponders, reduced coverage from low CD8+ yield may limit detected expansions.

Sequenced by immunoSEQ multiplex PCR; TCRdb stores in-frame clones only, minus some. The table includes about 18,000 clones, 85% detected once. Noted time point: 20-29 weeks after completion of therapy. The length of the CDR3 is 14 residues. Germline CDR1 is PRHDT and CDR2 is FYEKMQ (reference sequence). V lost 4 bases, J lost 4 bases, and 12 bases lay in between. This clone was found once. Antigen unknown. The specimen comprised CD8+ T cells from blood, sampled after autologous CMV-specific T cell therapy. The source of this sequence is a human patient who had received a solid organ transplant and had CMV disease. Some T cells may originate from the graft donor. The rearrangement uses TRBV13 and TRBJ2-3, with unresolved D. The CDR3 spells CASSSWARSDTQYF. DNA of the CDR3: TGTGCCAGCAGCTCCTGGGCCAGGTCAGATACGCAGTATTTT.